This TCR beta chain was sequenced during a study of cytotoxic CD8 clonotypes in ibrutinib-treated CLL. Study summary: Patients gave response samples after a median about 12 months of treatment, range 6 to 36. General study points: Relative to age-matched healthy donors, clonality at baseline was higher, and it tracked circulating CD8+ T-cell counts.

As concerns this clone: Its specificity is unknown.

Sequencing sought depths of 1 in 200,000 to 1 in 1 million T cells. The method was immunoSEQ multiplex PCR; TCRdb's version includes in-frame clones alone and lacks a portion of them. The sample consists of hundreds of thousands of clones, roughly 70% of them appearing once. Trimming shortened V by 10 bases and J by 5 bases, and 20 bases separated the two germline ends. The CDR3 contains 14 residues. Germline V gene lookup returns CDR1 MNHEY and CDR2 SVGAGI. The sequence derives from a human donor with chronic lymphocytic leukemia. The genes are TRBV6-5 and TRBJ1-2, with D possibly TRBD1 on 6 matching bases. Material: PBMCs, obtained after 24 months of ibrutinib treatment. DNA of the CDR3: TGTGCCACTCGCCGGGGGGCGGTGGAATATGGCTACACCTTC. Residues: CATRRGAVEYGYTF.